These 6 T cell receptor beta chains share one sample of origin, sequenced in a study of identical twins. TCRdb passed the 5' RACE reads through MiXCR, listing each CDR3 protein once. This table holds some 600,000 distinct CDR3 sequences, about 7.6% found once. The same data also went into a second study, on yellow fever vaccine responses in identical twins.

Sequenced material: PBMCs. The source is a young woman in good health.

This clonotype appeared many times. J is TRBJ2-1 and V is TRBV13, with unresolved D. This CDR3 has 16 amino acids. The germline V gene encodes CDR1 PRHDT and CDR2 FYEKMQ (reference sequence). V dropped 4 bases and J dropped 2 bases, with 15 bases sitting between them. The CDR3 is CASSSRRTKTYNEQFF. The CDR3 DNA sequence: TGTGCCAGCAGCTCCCGACGGACCAAGACCTACAATGAGCAGTTCTTC.

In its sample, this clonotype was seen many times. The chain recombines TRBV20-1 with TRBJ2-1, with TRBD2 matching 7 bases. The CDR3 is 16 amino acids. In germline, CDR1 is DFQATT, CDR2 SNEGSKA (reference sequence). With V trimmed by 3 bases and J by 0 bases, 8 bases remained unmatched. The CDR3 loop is CSARTRWDYSYNEQFF. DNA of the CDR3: TGCAGTGCTAGGACCCGGTGGGACTACTCCTACAATGAGCAGTTCTTC.

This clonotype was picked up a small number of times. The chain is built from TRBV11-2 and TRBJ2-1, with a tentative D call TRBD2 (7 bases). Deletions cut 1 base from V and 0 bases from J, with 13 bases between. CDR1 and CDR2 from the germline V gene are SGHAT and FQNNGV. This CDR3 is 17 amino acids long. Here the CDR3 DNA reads TGTGCCAGCAGCTTAGTAGGGGGACTACCCTCCTACAATGAGCAGTTCTTC. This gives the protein CASSLVGGLPSYNEQFF.

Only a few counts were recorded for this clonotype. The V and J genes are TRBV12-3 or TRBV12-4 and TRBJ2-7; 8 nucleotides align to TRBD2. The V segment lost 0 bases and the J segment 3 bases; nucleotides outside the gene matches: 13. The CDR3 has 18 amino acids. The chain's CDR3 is CASSLASGGNTAYYEQYF. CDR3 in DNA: TGTGCCAGCAGTTTAGCGTCGGGGGGGAATACCGCCTACTACGAGCAGTACTTC.

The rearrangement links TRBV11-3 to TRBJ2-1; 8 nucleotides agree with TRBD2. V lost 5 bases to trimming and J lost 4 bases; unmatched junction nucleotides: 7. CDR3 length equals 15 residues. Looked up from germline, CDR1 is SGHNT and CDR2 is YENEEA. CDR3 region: CASSGGAGGYNEQFF. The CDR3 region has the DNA TGTGCCAGCAGCGGGGGGGCGGGAGGTTACAATGAGCAGTTCTTC.

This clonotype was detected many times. The CDR3, as DNA: TGTGCCAGCAGCCTGCGAACTTCTACAGGAGGAGAGACCCAGTACTTC. Translation gives CASSLRTSTGGETQYF. V and J are TRBV3-1 and TRBJ2-5; D possibly matches TRBD1 or TRBD2 (5 bases each). CDR3 size: 16 residues. With 4 bases removed from V and 4 bases from J, the gap between germline ends came to 19 bases. Germline lookup yields CDR1 LGHDT and CDR2 YNNKEL (reference sequence).